One and the same sample provided the 2 T cell receptor beta chains below, sequenced in a study of response to subunit inactivated influenza vaccine (dated by TCRdb to 2017 to 2018). The method was RT-PCR. Instrument used: Illumina HiSeq 2500. The raw public reads went through TCRdb reprocessing: fastp at Q25, MiXCR clone calling, in-frame beta chains kept. Rows are unified per CDR3 protein, each entry keeping the most common DNA and genes. The sample includes under 550,000 distinct CDR3 sequences, with under 9% observed a single time. Of the sample, roughly 13% is held by the ten largest clones. Sequenced material: PBMCs from blood, taken roughly 24 months after vaccination. These receptors originate from a man aged 50 to 75 who received an inactivated influenza vaccine. Donor details come from another sample of the same person, matched by shared clones.

The chain recombines TRBV20-1 with TRBJ2-2, with 7 bases aligning to TRBD1. Germline CDR1 DFQATT, CDR2 SNEGSKA (reference sequence). There are 15 residues in the CDR3. Trimming removed 4 bases from V and 3 bases from J; junction bases left unmatched: 8. In nucleotides, the CDR3 is TGCAGTGCTACACCGACAGGGTTCGACACCGGGGAGCTGTTTTTT. Its translation: CSATPTGFDTGELFF.

This clonotype was counted only a few times. J is TRBJ1-5 and V is TRBV2; unclear D gene. CDR3 length equals 15 residues. CDR1 is SNHLY and CDR2 is FYNNEI in the germline V gene. The germline V and J ends were trimmed by 5 bases and 3 bases, with 14 bases remaining between them. The CDR3 spells CASSRDLGYNQPQHF. Here the CDR3 DNA reads TGTGCCAGCAGTCGAGACTTGGGGTACAATCAGCCCCAGCATTTT.